The 15 T cell receptor beta chains in this list originate from one sample, sequenced in a study of T-cell memory formation after mild COVID-19. A single record per CDR3 protein comes from TCRdb applying MiXCR to the 5' RACE reads. The data contain approximately 180,000 distinct CDR3 sequences, roughly 17% of them singletons. The material sequenced was PBMCs or a T cell subset sorted from them (not recorded which). Receptor source: an adult woman who had mild COVID-19 (a few samples of this study predate the infection). Cell type and time point are not known.

This clonotype is medium-sized within its sample. J is TRBJ1-3 and V is TRBV6-6; no firm D call. CDR3 length: 16 residues. V was trimmed by 5 bases and J by 3 bases, leaving 17 bases between them. CDR1 is MNHNY, CDR2 SVGAGI, per germline (reference sequence). The CDR3 region is CASSRQDTIGGNTIYF. For the CDR3, the DNA is TGTGCCAGCAGTCGGCAGGATACGATAGGTGGAAACACCATATATTTT.

A few counts support this clonotype. The chain recombines TRBV20-1 with TRBJ2-5; TRBD2 matches 10 bases. Trimming at V came to 6 bases and at J to 0 bases, leaving 16 bases not matched to a gene. Germline CDR1 DFQATT, CDR2 SNEGSKA (reference sequence). The CDR3 sequence is 18 residues long. The CDR3 here is CSAEGSGGASFDQETQYF. The CDR3 bases are TGCAGTGCCGAGGGGAGCGGGGGGGCCAGTTTTGACCAAGAGACCCAGTACTTC.

This clonotype has only a few counts. This chain uses TRBV14 with TRBJ2-1; TRBD2 aligns across 9 bases. Germline trimming cut 1 base from V and 12 bases from J; bases unmatched to any gene: 13. This CDR3 has 16 amino acids. CDR1 is SGHDN and CDR2 is FVKESK in the germline V gene. This chain's CDR3 is CASSQGPRGGGFVQFF. The CDR3 DNA is TGTGCCAGCAGCCAAGGCCCGCGGGGGGGAGGTTTCGTGCAGTTCTTC.

The chain carries TRBV12-3 or TRBV12-4 and TRBJ2-6; D possibly corresponds to TRBD1 (5 bases). The V and J ends lost 5 bases and 0 bases respectively, with 14 bases between them. This CDR3 has 17 amino acids. DNA of the CDR3: TGTGCCAGCAGTACCTGGCAGGGAAGCTCTGGGGCCAACGTCCTGACTTTC. Protein: CASSTWQGSSGANVLTF.

The rearrangement joins TRBV7-9 to TRBJ2-7; 9 bases line up with TRBD2. The CDR3 consists of 14 residues. The V gene's germline CDR1 is SEHNR and CDR2 FQNEAQ (reference sequence). After removal of 4 bases from V and 6 bases from J, the junction contained 7 bases not matched to a gene. The CDR3 DNA reads as TGTGCCAGCAGCTATAGCGGGAGAGCCTTCGAGCAGTACTTC. As protein: CASSYSGRAFEQYF.

The CDR3 DNA is TGTGCCAGCAGCCAACGGGCTAGCGAGCAGTACTTC. Translating it yields CASSQRASEQYF. The rearrangement joins TRBV3-1 to TRBJ2-7; D is ambiguous. Germline CDR1 reads LGHDT; CDR2 reads YNNKEL (reference sequence). V was shortened by 2 bases and J by 6 bases, with 8 bases between the two germline ends. The CDR3 sequence is 12 residues long.

A few counts support this clonotype. The gene calls are TRBV30 and TRBJ2-7; no clear D. V lost 3 bases, J lost 0 bases, and 6 bases lay in between. CDR3 size: 12 residues. In germline, CDR1 is GTSNPN, CDR2 SVGIG (reference sequence). CDR3 bases: TGTGCCTGGAGGTCGGACTCCTACGAGCAGTACTTC. Its protein product is CAWRSDSYEQYF.

The V call is TRBV4-1, the J call TRBJ2-5; D is uncertain. V lost 4 bases and J lost 1, with 10 bases in between. This CDR3 region has 14 residues. Germline lookup yields CDR1 MGHRA and CDR2 YSYEKL. CDR3: CASSPIGFQETQYF. The CDR3 bases are TGCGCCAGCAGCCCGATTGGGTTCCAAGAGACCCAGTACTTC.

The chain uses TRBV7-6 and TRBJ1-5, with 7 positions matching TRBD1. Germline CDR1 reads SGHVS; CDR2 reads FNYEAQ. The CDR3 loop spans 13 amino acids. V lost 5 bases and J lost 4; bases outside the gene matches: 2. CDR3 amino acids: CASSQGVNQPQHF. The CDR3 nucleotides read TGTGCCAGCAGCCAGGGGGTGAATCAGCCCCAGCATTTT.

This chain joins TRBV27 and TRBJ1-2; D is possibly TRBD1 (5 bases). In germline, CDR1 is MNHEY, CDR2 SMNVEV (reference sequence). The CDR3 is 16 amino acids. V lost 0 bases, J lost 2 bases, and 13 bases lay in between. CDR3: CASSLSTRTRNYGYTF. For the CDR3, the DNA is TGTGCCAGCAGTTTATCGACTCGGACACGAAACTATGGCTACACCTTC.

This clonotype was seen at least ten times. The chain combines TRBV18 with TRBJ2-3; no clear D. CDR1 is KGHSH and CDR2 is LQKENI in the germline V gene. The V end lost 3 bases, the J end lost 0 bases, and 4 bases lay between the germline ends. The CDR3 loop spans 13 amino acids. The CDR3 spells CASSPPSTDTQYF. CDR3 nucleotide sequence: TGTGCCAGCTCACCCCCAAGCACAGATACGCAGTATTTT.

There are many counts of this clonotype. The V call is TRBV12-3 or TRBV12-4, the J call TRBJ2-7, with a weak D call TRBD2 (6 bases). Trimming stripped 6 bases from V and 6 bases from J, with 12 bases between. The CDR3 length is 12 residues. The CDR3 DNA follows: TGTGCCAGCAGCCGGGGGTCCGGCGAGCAGTACTTC. As protein: CASSRGSGEQYF.

A word on this clonotype: At one end, the junction sequence differs from germline, possibly due to a read error. The CDR3 protein is CSARQGNPEAFF. DNA of the CDR3: TGCAGTGCTCGACAGGGGAACCCTGAAGCTTTCTTT. The chain combines TRBV20-1 with TRBJ1-1; 8 positions agree with TRBD1. Germline CDR1 reads DFQATT; CDR2 reads SNEGSKA (reference sequence). The CDR3 totals 12 residues.

This chain uses TRBV6-6 with TRBJ1-4; unclear D gene. The germline V and J ends were trimmed by 4 bases and 6 bases, with 9 bases remaining between them. Germline CDR1 is MNHNY and CDR2 is SVGAGI (reference sequence). The CDR3 totals 13 residues. This CDR3 reads CASSFRRDEKLFF. The CDR3 nucleotides read TGTGCCAGCAGTTTCCGCCGAGATGAAAAACTGTTTTTT.

This clonotype has only a few counts. This rearrangement joins TRBV5-6 to TRBJ2-1; D is uncertain. V lost 0 bases and J lost 4, with 11 bases in between. In germline, CDR1 is SGHDT, CDR2 YYEEEE. This CDR3 has 15 amino acids. The CDR3: CASSLVGQPYNEQFF. Written as DNA, the CDR3 is TGTGCCAGCAGCTTGGTGGGCCAACCTTACAATGAGCAGTTCTTC.